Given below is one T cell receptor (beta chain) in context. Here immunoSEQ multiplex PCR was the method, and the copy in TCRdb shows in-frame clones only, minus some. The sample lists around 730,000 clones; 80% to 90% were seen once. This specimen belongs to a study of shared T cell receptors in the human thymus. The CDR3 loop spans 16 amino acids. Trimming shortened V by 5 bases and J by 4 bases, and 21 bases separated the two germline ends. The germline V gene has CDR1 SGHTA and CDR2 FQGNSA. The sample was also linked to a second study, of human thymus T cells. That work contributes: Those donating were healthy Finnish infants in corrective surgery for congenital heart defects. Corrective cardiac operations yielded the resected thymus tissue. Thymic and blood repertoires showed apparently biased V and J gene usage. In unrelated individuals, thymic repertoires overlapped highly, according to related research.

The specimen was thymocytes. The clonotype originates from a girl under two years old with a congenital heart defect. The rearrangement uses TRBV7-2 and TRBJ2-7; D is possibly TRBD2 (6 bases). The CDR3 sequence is CASSLWRGISGYEQYF. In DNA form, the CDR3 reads TGTGCCAGCAGCCTCTGGAGGGGTATCAGTGGTTACGAGCAGTACTTC.